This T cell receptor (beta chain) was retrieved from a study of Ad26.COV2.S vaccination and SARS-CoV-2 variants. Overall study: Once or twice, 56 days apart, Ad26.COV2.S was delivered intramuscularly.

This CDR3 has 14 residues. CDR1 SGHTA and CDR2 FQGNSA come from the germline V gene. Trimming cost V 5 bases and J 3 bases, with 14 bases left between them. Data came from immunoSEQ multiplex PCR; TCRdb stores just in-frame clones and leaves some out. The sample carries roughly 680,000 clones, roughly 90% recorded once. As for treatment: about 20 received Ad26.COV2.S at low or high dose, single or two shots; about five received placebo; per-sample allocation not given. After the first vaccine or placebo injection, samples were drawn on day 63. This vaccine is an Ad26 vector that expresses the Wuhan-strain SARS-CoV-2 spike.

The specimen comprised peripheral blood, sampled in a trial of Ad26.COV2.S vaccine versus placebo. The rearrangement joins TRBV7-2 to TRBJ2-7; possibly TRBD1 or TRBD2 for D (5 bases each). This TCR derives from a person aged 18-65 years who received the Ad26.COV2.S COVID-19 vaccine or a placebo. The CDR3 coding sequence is TGTGCCAGCAGCAACCGGGACGGATACTACGAGCAGTACTTC. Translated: CASSNRDGYYEQYF.